The sequence of this T cell receptor beta chain was determined in a study of blood T cell repertoires in COVID-19. As for the study in general: Some COVID-19 samples were acute and others convalescent; all came from the United States, Italy and Spain. The cDNA or gDNA used as material had been derived from T cells, B-cell-depleted T cells, or PBMCs.

This clone came up a few times. Other DNA sequences in the sample encode the same CDR3. Sequencing was performed with immunoSEQ multiplex PCR; in TCRdb, only in-frame clones are kept and a portion is missing. The table has some 140,000 clones, around 80% seen once. CDR1 is SGHTA, CDR2 FQGNSA, per germline. After removal of 1 base from V and 4 bases from J, the junction contained 3 bases not matched to a gene. There are 16 residues in the CDR3. The clonotype was recovered from a man of 80 years or more with acute or convalescent COVID-19. The chain is built from TRBV7-2 and TRBJ2-3; 12 nucleotides agree with TRBD2. Sequencing input: peripheral blood. The chain's CDR3 is CASSLGLAGGADTQYF. In nucleotides, the CDR3 is TGTGCCAGCAGCTTAGGGCTAGCGGGGGGGGCAGATACGCAGTATTTT.